The next 5 T cell receptor beta chains were all read from a single sample in a study of cytomegalovirus exposure and HLA in healthy donors. Libraries were prepared by immunoSEQ multiplex PCR; TCRdb keeps only in-frame clonotypes and omits some of them. The data contain fewer than 60,000 clones, roughly nine tenths of them singletons. Sequenced: PBMCs. Every receptor here comes from a woman under 30 in good health and CMV-seronegative.

The chain combines TRBV4-2 with TRBJ1-4; the D gene is possibly TRBD1 (5 bases). The CDR3 totals 15 residues. Germline V gives CDR1 LGHNA, CDR2 YNFKEQ. The V end lost 1 base, the J end lost 7 bases, and 13 bases lay between the germline ends. The CDR3 here is CASSQGSGMGEKLFF. DNA of the CDR3: TGTGCCAGCAGCCAAGGGTCAGGGATGGGTGAAAAACTGTTTTTT.

This chain joins TRBV5-1 and TRBJ1-1; the D gene is possibly TRBD1 (6 bases). The CDR3 is 15 residues long. The V gene lost 4 bases and the J gene lost 1 base, with 14 bases spanning the gap. Germline-derived CDR1 and CDR2 are SGHRS and YFSETQ. The CDR3 DNA is TGCGCCAGCAGCCCCATCGAAGGGGGGAACACTGAAGCTTTCTTT. Its protein is CASSPIEGGNTEAFF.

The rearrangement links TRBV19 to TRBJ1-1; 9 positions match TRBD1. This CDR3 is built from 17 residues. Trimming removed 3 bases from V and 6 bases from J; junction bases left unmatched: 14. Looked up from germline, CDR1 is LNHDA and CDR2 is SQIVND (reference sequence). CDR3 protein: CASSITGGSAGFAEAFF. The CDR3 coding sequence is TGTGCCAGTAGTATTACAGGGGGCTCAGCGGGCTTCGCTGAAGCTTTCTTT.

V usage is TRBV4-3 and J usage is TRBJ2-3; D is possibly TRBD2 (6 bases). V lost 0 bases to trimming and J lost 0 bases, with 22 bases between them. CDR3 length equals 20 residues. CDR1 is LGHNA and CDR2 is YSLEER in the germline V gene. Here the CDR3 DNA reads TGCGCCAGCAGCCAAGATGTTTATAGGAGGACTACCTCTAGCACAGATACGCAGTATTTT. Translating gives CASSQDVYRRTTSSTDTQYF.

The rearrangement uses TRBV28 and TRBJ1-5; D is perhaps TRBD1 (6 bases). The V gene's germline CDR1 is MDHEN and CDR2 SYDVKM. The CDR3 contains 16 residues. V lost 6 bases to trimming and J lost 0 bases, with 15 bases between them. The CDR3 DNA reads TGTGCCAGCAGACCAACAAGGGGGGGTAGCAATCAGCCCCAGCATTTT. Its translation: CASRPTRGGSNQPQHF.